The rows below give T cell receptor beta chains drawn from one sample of a study of human T cells and chemical hapten exposure. TCRdb reanalysed the RACE reads using MiXCR and keeps one entry per CDR3 protein. The sample yields about 360,000 distinct CDR3 sequences, more than 4.5% seen once. Specimen: whole blood, collected in connection with sensitization to the hapten diphenylcyclopropenone (DPC). All receptors come from a woman in her forties or fifties with alopecia areata. Some clones in this sample may be carry-over from other donors' samples. The CDR3 runs from the conserved cysteine through the conserved F or W. A D gene is named only where the DNA matches it firmly. Not all rows give a size; the values are once, few, many and, for expanded clones, a class.

j_call v_call clone_size d_call cdr3_nt cdr3_aa
TRBJ2-3 TRBV7-9 many - TGTGCCAGCAGTTCCAGGGGGGCAACTGATACGCAGTATTTT CASSSRGATDTQYF
TRBJ2-3 TRBV20-1 many TRBD2 TGCAGTGCTAGAGATCAGGTGTTACTAGCGGGGGATACGCAGTATTTT CSARDQVLLAGDTQYF
TRBJ2-3 TRBV5-1 - - TGCGCCAGCAGCTTGTTCGGACAGAAAGGGACGGATACGCAGTATTTT CASSLFGQKGTDTQYF
TRBJ2-7 TRBV9 - - TGTGCCAGCAGCACTGGTCCGCGGACAAATGCCTACGAGCAGTACTTC CASSTGPRTNAYEQYF
TRBJ2-7 TRBV20-1 many - TGCAGTGCCAAGGGGCCTGGTCCCTACGAGCAGTACTTC CSAKGPGPYEQYF
TRBJ2-3 TRBV9 many - TGTGCCAGCAGCGTAGGTGACGGGATCCAGGATACGCAGTATTTT CASSVGDGIQDTQYF
TRBJ2-3 TRBV6-1 many - TGTGCCAGCAGTGAAGCTAGTCACACAGATACGCAGTATTTT CASSEASHTDTQYF
TRBJ2-5 TRBV7-9 - - TGTGCCAGCAGCTTATTCCCTAGCGCACAGACCCAGTACTTC CASSLFPSAQTQYF
TRBJ2-1 TRBV12-3/TRBV12-4 - - TGTGCCAGCAACGGGGCTGGGCGGACTGAGCAGTTCTTC CASNGAGRTEQFF
TRBJ2-1 TRBV4-2 few - TGTGCCAGCAGCCGCCAGGTTAACAATGAGCAGTTCTTC CASSRQVNNEQFF
TRBJ2-1 TRBV5-6 - TRBD2 TGTGCCAGCAGTCTTAGCGGGACCTCCTACAATGAGCAGTTCTTC CASSLSGTSYNEQFF
TRBJ1-2 TRBV18 - - TGTGCCAGCTCACCAGATTCATTCGGGTTAAACTATGGCTACACCTTC CASSPDSFGLNYGYTF
TRBJ2-3 TRBV5-1 few TRBD1 TGCGCCAGCAGCTCAAAGACAGGGACCACAGATACGCAGTATTTT CASSSKTGTTDTQYF
TRBJ1-3 TRBV5-6 many - TGTGCCAGCAGCTGGGGCTCCCCAGGAGGAAACACCATATATTTT CASSWGSPGGNTIYF
TRBJ2-7 TRBV12-3/TRBV12-4 many - TGTGCCAGCATTCCGCCCAGCGAGTACGAGCAGTACTTC CASIPPSEYEQYF
TRBJ2-3 TRBV5-5 many - TGTGCCAGCAGCCTTAACGGGGATACGCAGTATTTT CASSLNGDTQYF
TRBJ1-3 TRBV7-2 many - TGTGCCAGCAGTTCGAGCCGGGCCGCTGGAAACACCATATATTTT CASSSSRAAGNTIYF
TRBJ1-5 TRBV12-3/TRBV12-4 few - TGTGCCAGCAGTCCCGGTGTCGGTCGCAATCAGCCCCAGCATTTT CASSPGVGRNQPQHF
TRBJ2-3 TRBV27 many - TGTGCCAGCAGTTTAAGAGGGAACACAGATACGCAGTATTTT CASSLRGNTDTQYF
TRBJ2-3 TRBV6-6 many TRBD2 TGTGCCAGCACGCCATCTAGCGGACTAACAGATACGCAGTATTTT CASTPSSGLTDTQYF
TRBJ1-1 TRBV7-9 many - TGTGCCGGCCAAAGGGCGGAGAACACTGAAGCTTTCTTT CAGQRAENTEAFF
TRBJ2-7 TRBV12-3/TRBV12-4 - - TGTGCCAGCAGTTCCAGGGGGGCCTCACCTCTCTACGAGCAGTACTTC CASSSRGASPLYEQYF
TRBJ1-2 TRBV2 many TRBD1 TGTGCCAGCAGCGGGACAGCATATGGCTACACCTTC CASSGTAYGYTF
TRBJ2-5 TRBV20-1 many TRBD2 TGCAGTGCTAGAGATAGGGGACTAGCGGGTCCGGTGTACTTC CSARDRGLAGPVYF
TRBJ1-3 TRBV5-6 - - TGTGCCAGCACACCGGGGTCTGGAAACACCATATATTTT CASTPGSGNTIYF
TRBJ2-3 TRBV7-2 few - TGTGCCAGCAGCTGGTCTAGCGCGGCTGCAGATACGCAGTATTTT CASSWSSAAADTQYF
TRBJ2-3 TRBV6-7 many TRBD2 TGTGCCAGCAGTTCCCCGGCGGGGAGGGCAGATACGCAGTATTTT CASSSPAGRADTQYF
TRBJ2-3 TRBV11-2 many TRBD2 TGTGCCAGCAGCCCGGCGGGGGGGGCCGGAGATACGCAGTATTTT CASSPAGGAGDTQYF
TRBJ1-1 TRBV2 - TRBD1 TGTGCCAGCCAAAGGGACAGGGGCCGCACTGAAGCTTTCTTT CASQRDRGRTEAFF
TRBJ2-3 TRBV5-1 many TRBD2 TGCGCCAGTAACCCCTATAGCGGGTCGAGCACAGATACGCAGTATTTT CASNPYSGSSTDTQYF
TRBJ1-4 TRBV7-9 many - TGTGCCAGCAGCTTCCGCTTGAATAATGAAAAACTGTTTTTT CASSFRLNNEKLFF
TRBJ2-7 TRBV19 many TRBD1 TGTGCCAGTAGTAGGACTTCCGGGACAGGGGGCGGCGAGCAGTACTTC CASSRTSGTGGGEQYF
TRBJ1-5 TRBV7-2 many - TGTGCCAGCAGCTTAGGGACTAATCAGCCCCAGCATTTT CASSLGTNQPQHF
TRBJ1-3 TRBV4-1 many - TGCGCCAGCAGCCAAGATAGGGCAGTTCTCTCTGGAAACACCATATATTTT CASSQDRAVLSGNTIYF
TRBJ2-7 TRBV20-1 - TRBD1 TGCAGTGCTAGGGATCGACAGGGGGCATACGAGCAGTACTTC CSARDRQGAYEQYF
TRBJ2-1 TRBV5-5 many TRBD2 TGTGCCAGCAGCTCACTAGCGGGGGGAGAATACAATGAGCAGTTCTTC CASSSLAGGEYNEQFF
TRBJ2-5 TRBV29-1 many - TGCAGCGTTGATGGGGCGACCCAAGAGACCCAGTACTTC CSVDGATQETQYF
TRBJ1-6 TRBV20-1 many - TGCAGTGCTAGAGAGCTAACAGGGAATTCACCCCTCCACTTT CSARELTGNSPLHF
TRBJ2-2 TRBV20-1 many TRBD2 TGCAGTGCTAGAACGGTACTAGCGGGTGCGAACACCGGGGAGCTGTTTTTT CSARTVLAGANTGELFF
TRBJ2-7 TRBV29-1 many TRBD2 TGCAGCGTTGTTGCCCTGACTAGCGGGGTCTCCTACGAGCAGTACTTC CSVVALTSGVSYEQYF
TRBJ2-7 TRBV6-5 - - TGTGCCAGCAGTTACTCGAAGGTCCGCAGGGGTGGGTACGAGCAGTACTTC CASSYSKVRRGGYEQYF
TRBJ1-5 TRBV10-3 many TRBD1 TGTGCCATCAGTCCCGGGACAGGGTATCAGCCCCAGCATTTT CAISPGTGYQPQHF
TRBJ1-1 TRBV5-6 - TRBD1 TGTGCCAGCAGCCAGACAGGGGTTAAAGACACTGAAGCTTTCTTT CASSQTGVKDTEAFF
TRBJ1-6 TRBV5-1 - - TGCGCCTCCGGCAAGTTTCAGAATTCACCCCTCCACTTT CASGKFQNSPLHF
TRBJ2-7 TRBV12-3/TRBV12-4 many TRBD1 TGTGCCAGCAGTTTGGGGACAGGGTACGAGCAGTACTTC CASSLGTGYEQYF
TRBJ1-2 TRBV6-2/TRBV6-3 many - TGTGCCAGCAGGGAGAACTATGGCTACACCTTC CASRENYGYTF
TRBJ1-5 TRBV2 many - TGTGCCAGCAAGACAGGTTATAGCAATCAGCCCCAGCATTTT CASKTGYSNQPQHF
TRBJ2-7 TRBV7-9 many TRBD2 TGTGCCAGCAGCCCGGGACTAGCCCACGGGGAGCAGTACTTC CASSPGLAHGEQYF
TRBJ1-5 TRBV5-6 many - TGTGCCAGCAGCTTGGTGGAAGGGGCCCTCAATCAGCCCCAGCATTTT CASSLVEGALNQPQHF
TRBJ1-4 TRBV10-3 many - TGTGCCATCTCATCCCGTTCTGCGGAAAAACTGTTTTTT CAISSRSAEKLFF
TRBJ1-5 TRBV13 many - TGTGCCAGCAGCTTAAGGGGATCGGGGCTTAGCAATCAGCCCCAGCATTTT CASSLRGSGLSNQPQHF
TRBJ1-1 TRBV6-1 - - TGTGCCAGCTGCATAGCGGGCGGACTCACTGAAGCTTTCTTT CASCIAGGLTEAFF
TRBJ2-1 TRBV10-3 few - TGTGCCATCAGTGAGTCGGGAACTAGCTTAGGGGATGAGCAGTTCTTC CAISESGTSLGDEQFF
TRBJ2-3 TRBV27 many - TGTGCCAGCAGTCCGGACACCCGCACAGATACGCAGTATTTT CASSPDTRTDTQYF
TRBJ2-7 TRBV27 many - TGTGCCAGCAGCTCGGTCCCGGCACAGGCCTACGAGCAGTACTTC CASSSVPAQAYEQYF